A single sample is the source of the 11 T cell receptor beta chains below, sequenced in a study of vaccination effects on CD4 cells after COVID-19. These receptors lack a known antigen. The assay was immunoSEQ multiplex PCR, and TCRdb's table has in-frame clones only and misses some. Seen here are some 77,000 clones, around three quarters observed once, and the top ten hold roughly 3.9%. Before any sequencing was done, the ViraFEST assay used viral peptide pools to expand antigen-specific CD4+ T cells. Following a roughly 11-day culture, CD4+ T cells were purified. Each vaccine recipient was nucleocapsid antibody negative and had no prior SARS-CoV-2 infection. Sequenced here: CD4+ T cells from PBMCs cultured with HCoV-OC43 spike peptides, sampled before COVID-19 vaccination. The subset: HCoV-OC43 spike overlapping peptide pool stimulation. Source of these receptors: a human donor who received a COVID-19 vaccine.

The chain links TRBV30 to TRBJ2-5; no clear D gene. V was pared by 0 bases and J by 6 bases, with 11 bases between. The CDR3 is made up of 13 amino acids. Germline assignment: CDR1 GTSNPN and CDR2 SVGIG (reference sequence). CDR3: CAWSVLREKTQYF. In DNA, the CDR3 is TGTGCCTGGAGTGTACTAAGGGAAAAGACCCAGTACTTC.

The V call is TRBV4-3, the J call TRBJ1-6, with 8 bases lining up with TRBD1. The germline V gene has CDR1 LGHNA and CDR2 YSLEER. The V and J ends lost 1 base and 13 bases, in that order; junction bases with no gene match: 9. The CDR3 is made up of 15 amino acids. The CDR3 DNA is TGCGCCAGCAGCCAAGCGTCAGGGGGCAGGGGTCCCCTCCACTTT. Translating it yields CASSQASGGRGPLHF.

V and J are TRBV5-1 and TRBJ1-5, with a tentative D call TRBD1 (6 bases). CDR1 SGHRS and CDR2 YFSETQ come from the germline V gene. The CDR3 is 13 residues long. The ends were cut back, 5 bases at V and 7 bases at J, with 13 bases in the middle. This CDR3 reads CASRQGPRQPQHF. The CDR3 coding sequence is TGCGCCAGCAGACAGGGCCCCAGGCAGCCCCAGCATTTT.

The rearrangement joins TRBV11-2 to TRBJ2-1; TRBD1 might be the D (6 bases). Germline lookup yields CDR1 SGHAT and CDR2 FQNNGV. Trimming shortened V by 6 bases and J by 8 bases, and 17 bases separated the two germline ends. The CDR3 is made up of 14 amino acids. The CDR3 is CASRRGTSNDEQFF. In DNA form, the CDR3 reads TGTGCCAGCAGGAGGGGGACCTCTAACGATGAGCAGTTCTTC.

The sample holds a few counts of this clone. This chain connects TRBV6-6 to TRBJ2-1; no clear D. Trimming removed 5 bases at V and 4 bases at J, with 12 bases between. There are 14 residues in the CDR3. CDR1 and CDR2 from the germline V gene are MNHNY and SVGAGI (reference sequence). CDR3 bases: TGTGCCAGCAGTACTCGCCTAGGATACAATGAGCAGTTCTTC. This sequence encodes CASSTRLGYNEQFF.

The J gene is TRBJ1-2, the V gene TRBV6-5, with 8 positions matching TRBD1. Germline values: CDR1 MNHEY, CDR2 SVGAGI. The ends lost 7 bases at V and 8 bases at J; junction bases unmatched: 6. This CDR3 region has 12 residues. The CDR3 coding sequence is TGTGCCAGCACTCAGGGGGCGAGGGGCTACACCTTC. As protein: CASTQGARGYTF.

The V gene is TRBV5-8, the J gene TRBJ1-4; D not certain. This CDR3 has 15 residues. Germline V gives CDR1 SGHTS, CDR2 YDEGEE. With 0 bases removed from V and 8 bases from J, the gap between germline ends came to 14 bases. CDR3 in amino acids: CASSLGYGFPEKLFF. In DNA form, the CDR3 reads TGTGCCAGCAGCTTGGGGTACGGCTTTCCCGAAAAACTGTTTTTT.

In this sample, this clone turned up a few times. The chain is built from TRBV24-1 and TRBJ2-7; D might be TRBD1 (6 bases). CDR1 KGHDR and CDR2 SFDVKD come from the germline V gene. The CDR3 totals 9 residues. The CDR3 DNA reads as TGTGCACGAGGGGGCGAGCAGTACGTC. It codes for CARGGEQYV.

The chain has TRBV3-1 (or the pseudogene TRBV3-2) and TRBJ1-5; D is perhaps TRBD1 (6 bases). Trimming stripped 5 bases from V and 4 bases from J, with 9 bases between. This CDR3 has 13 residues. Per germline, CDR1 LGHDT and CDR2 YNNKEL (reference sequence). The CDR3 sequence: CASSGGRNQPQHF. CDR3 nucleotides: TGTGCCAGCAGCGGGGGCAGAAATCAGCCCCAGCATTTT.

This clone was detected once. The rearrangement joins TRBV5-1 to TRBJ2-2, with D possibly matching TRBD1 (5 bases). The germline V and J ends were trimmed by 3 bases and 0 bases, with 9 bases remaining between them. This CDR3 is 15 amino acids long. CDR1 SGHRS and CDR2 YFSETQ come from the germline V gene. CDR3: CASSSDIPNTGELFF. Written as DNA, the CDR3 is TGCGCCAGCAGCTCGGACATACCGAACACCGGGGAGCTGTTTTTT. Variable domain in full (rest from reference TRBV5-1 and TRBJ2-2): KAGVTQTPRYLIKTRGQQVTLSCSPISGHRSVSWYQQTPGQGLQFLFEYFSETQRNKGNFPGRFSGRQFSNSRSEMNVSTLELGDSALYLCASSSDIPNTGELFFGEGSRLTVL.

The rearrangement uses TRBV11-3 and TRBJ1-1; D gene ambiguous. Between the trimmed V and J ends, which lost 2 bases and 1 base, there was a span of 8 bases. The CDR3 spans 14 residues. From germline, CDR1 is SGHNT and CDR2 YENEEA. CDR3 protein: CASSLTHGNTEAFF. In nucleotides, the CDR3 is TGTGCCAGCAGCTTAACACACGGGAACACTGAAGCTTTCTTT.